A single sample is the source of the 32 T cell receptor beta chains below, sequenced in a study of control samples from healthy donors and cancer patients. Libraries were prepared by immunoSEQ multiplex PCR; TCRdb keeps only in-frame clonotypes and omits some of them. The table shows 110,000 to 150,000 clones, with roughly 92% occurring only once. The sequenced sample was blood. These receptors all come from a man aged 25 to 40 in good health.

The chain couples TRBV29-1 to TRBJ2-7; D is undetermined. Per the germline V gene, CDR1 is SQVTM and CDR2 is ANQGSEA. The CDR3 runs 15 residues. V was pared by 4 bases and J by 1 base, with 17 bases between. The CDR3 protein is CSVGSPAEASYEQYF. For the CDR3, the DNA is TGCAGCGTTGGATCTCCGGCAGAAGCGTCCTACGAGCAGTACTTC.

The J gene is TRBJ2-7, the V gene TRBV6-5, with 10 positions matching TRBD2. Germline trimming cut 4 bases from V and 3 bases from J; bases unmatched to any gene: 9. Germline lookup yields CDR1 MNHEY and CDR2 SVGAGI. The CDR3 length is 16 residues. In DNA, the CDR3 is TGTGCCAGCAGTTCGGGACGGTGGACTAGCGGCTACGAGCAGTACTTC. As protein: CASSSGRWTSGYEQYF.

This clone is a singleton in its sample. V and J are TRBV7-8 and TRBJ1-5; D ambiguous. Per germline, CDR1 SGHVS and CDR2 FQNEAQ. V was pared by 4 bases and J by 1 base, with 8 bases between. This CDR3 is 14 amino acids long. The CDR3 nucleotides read TGTGCCAGCAGCTCCCTCCGGAGCAATCAGCCCCAGCATTTT. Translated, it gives CASSSLRSNQPQHF.

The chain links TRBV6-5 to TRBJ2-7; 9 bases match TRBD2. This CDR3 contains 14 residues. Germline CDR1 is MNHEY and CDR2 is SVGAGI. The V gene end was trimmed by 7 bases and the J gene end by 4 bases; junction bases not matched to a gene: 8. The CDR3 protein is CASTLASGKYEQYF. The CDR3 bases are TGTGCCAGCACTCTTGCTAGCGGGAAGTACGAGCAGTACTTC.

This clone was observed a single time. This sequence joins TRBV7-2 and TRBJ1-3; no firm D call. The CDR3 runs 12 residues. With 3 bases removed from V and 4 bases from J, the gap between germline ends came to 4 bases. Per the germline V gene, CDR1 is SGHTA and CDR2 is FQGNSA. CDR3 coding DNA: TGTGCCAGCAGCTTCTCCGGAAACACCATATATTTT. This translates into CASSFSGNTIYF.

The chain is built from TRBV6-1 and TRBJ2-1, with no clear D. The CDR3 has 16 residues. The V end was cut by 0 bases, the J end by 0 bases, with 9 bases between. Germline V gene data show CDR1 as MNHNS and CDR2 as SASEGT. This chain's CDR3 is CASSEAGWSSYNEQFF. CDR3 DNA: TGTGCCAGCAGTGAAGCAGGGTGGAGCTCCTACAATGAGCAGTTCTTC.

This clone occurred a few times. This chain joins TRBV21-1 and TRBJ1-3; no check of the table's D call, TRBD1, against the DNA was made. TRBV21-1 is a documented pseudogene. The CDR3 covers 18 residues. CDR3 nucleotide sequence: TGTGCCAGCAGCAAAGTAGTACGCGGACAGTTGTCTGGAAACACCATATATTTT. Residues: CASSKVVRGQLSGNTIYF.

CDR3: CASRKRTGFAYNEQFF. The DNA of the CDR3 is TGTGCCAGCAGGAAAAGGACAGGGTTTGCCTACAATGAGCAGTTCTTC. The V and J genes are TRBV6-4 and TRBJ2-1; TRBD1 aligns across 8 bases. The germline V gene has CDR1 MRHNA and CDR2 SNTAGT. V was pared by 6 bases and J by 2 bases, with 9 bases of the junction left unmatched. This CDR3 has 16 residues.

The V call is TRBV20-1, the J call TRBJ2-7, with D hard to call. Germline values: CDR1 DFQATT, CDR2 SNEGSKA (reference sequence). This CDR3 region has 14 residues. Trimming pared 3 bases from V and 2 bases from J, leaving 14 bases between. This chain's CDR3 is CSASPMLGPYEQYF. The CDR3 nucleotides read TGCAGTGCTAGTCCGATGCTGGGCCCCTACGAGCAGTACTTC.

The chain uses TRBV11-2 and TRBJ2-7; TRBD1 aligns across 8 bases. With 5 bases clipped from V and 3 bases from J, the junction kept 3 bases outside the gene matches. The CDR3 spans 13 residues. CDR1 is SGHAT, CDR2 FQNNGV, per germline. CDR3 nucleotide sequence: TGTGCCAGCAGCCCGGACAGGGTCTACGAGCAGTACTTC. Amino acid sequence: CASSPDRVYEQYF.

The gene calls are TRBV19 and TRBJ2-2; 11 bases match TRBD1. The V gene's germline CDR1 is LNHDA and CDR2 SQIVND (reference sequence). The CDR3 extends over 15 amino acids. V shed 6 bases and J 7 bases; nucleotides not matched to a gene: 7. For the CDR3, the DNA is TGTGCCAGTAGGCCAAGGACAGGGGGCAGCGGGGAGCTGTTTTTT. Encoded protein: CASRPRTGGSGELFF.

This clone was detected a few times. Here the CDR3 DNA reads TGTGCCAGCAGCCCCGGGACAGCCACCGGGGAGCTGTTTTTT. Its translation is CASSPGTATGELFF. This rearrangement joins TRBV6-2 or TRBV6-3 to TRBJ2-2, with 7 bases identical to TRBD1. The CDR3 extends over 14 amino acids. With V trimmed by 6 bases and J by 4 bases, 5 bases remained unmatched. Germline V lookup: CDR1 MNHEY, CDR2 SVGEGT.

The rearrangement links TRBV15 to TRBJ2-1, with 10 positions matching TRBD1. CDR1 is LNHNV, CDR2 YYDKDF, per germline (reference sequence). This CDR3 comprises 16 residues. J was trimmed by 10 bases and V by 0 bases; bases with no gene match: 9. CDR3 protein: CATSRDTTPGQGEQFF. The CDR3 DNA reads TGTGCCACCAGCAGAGACACAACACCGGGACAGGGGGAGCAGTTCTTC.

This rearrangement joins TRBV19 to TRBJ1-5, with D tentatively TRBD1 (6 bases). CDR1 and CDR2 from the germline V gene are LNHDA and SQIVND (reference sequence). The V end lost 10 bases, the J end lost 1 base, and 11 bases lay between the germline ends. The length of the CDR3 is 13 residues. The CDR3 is CATSDRSNQPQHF. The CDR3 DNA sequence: TGTGCCACCTCAGACAGGAGCAATCAGCCCCAGCATTTT. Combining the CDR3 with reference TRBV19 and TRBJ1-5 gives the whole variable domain DGGITQSPKYLFRKEGQNVTLSCEQNLNHDAMYWYRQDPGQGLRLIYYSQIVNDFQKGDIAEGYSVSREKKESFPLTVTSAQKNPTAFYLCATSDRSNQPQHFGDGTRLSIL.

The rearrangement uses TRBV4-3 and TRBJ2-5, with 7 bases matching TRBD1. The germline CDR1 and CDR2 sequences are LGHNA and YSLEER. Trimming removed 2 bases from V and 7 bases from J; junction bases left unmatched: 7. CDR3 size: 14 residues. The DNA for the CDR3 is TGCGCCAGCAGCCAATCGACAGGGTATGGGACCCAGTACTTC. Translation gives CASSQSTGYGTQYF.

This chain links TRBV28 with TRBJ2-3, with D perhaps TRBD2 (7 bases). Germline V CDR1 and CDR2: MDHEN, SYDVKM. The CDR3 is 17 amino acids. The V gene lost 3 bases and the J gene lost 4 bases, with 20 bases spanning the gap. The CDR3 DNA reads TGTGCCAGCAGTTTTGAGGGGGGGGTCAGCGGGCCAGATACGCAGTATTTT. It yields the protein CASSFEGGVSGPDTQYF.

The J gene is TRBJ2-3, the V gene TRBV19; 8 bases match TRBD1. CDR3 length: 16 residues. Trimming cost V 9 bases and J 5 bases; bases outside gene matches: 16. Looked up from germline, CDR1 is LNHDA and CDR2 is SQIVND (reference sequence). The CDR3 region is CARRDVGRGREDTQYF. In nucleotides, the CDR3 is TGTGCCAGGCGAGATGTGGGCAGGGGGCGCGAAGATACGCAGTATTTT.

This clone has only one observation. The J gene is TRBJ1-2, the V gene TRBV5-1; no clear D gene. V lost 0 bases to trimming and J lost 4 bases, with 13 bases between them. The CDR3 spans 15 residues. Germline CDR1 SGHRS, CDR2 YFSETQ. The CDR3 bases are TGCGCCAGCAGCTTGGTTGGGGAGTCTAGCTATGGCTACACCTTC. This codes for CASSLVGESSYGYTF.

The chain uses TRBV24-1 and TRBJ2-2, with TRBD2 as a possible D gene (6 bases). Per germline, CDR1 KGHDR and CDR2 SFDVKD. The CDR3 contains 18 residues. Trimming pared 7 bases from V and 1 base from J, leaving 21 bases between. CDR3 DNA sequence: TGTGCCACCAGAGATAGCGGAACCAGTAGCGAGAACACCGGGGAGCTGTTTTTT. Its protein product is CATRDSGTSSENTGELFF.

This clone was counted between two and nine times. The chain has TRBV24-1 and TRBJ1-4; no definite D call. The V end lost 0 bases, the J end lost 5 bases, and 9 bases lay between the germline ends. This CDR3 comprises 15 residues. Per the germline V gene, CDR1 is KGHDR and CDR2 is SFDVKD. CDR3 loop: CATSDLQRTNEKLFF. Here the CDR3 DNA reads TGTGCCACCAGTGATTTGCAGCGTACCAATGAAAAACTGTTTTTT.

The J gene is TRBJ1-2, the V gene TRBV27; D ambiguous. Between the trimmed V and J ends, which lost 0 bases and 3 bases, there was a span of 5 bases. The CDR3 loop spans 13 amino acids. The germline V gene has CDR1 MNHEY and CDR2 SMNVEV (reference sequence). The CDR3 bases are TGTGCCAGCAGTTTATCACAGCACTATGGCTACACCTTC. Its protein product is CASSLSQHYGYTF.

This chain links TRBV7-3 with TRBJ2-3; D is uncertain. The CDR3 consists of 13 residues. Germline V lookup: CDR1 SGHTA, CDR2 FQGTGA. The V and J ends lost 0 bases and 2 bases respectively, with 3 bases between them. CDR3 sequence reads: CASSLTNTDTQYF. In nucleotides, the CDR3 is TGTGCCAGCAGCTTAACTAACACAGATACGCAGTATTTT.

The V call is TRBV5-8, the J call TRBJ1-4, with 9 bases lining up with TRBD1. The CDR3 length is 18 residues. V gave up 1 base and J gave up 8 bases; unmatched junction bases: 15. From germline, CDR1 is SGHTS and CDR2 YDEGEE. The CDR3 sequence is CASSLFGQGRLGEEKLFF. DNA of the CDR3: TGTGCCAGCAGCTTGTTTGGACAGGGGAGATTGGGTGAAGAAAAACTGTTTTTT. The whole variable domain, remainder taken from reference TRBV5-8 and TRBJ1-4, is EAGVTQSPTHLIKTRGQQATLRCSPISGHTSVYWYQQALGLGLQFLLWYDEGEERNRGNFPPRFSGRQFPNYSSELNVNALELEDSALYLCASSLFGQGRLGEEKLFFGSGTQLSVL.

The CDR3 loop reads CASSTGGWQETYEQYF. CDR3 bases: TGTGCCAGCAGTACCGGAGGGTGGCAGGAAACCTACGAGCAGTACTTC. V usage is TRBV7-8 and J usage is TRBJ2-7; TRBD2 is a possible D gene (6 bases). In germline, CDR1 is SGHVS, CDR2 FQNEAQ. The CDR3 covers 16 residues. V was cut by 6 bases and J by 2 bases, with 20 bases left in between. The variable domain in full, with the rest retrieved from reference TRBV7-8 and TRBJ2-7, is GAGVSQSPRYKVAKRGQDVALRCDPISGHVSLFWYQQALGQGPEFLTYFQNEAQLDKSGLPSDRFFAERPEGSVSTLKIQRTQQEDSAVYLCASSTGGWQETYEQYFGPGTRLTVT.

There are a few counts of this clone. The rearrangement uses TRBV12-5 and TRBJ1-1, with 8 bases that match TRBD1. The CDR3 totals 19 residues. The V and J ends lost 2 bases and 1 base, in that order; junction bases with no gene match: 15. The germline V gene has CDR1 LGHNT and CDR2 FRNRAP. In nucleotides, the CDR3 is TGTGCTAGTGGTTTGTTAAGGGGCAGGGGGCGTGTGGGGAACACTGAAGCTTTCTTT. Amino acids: CASGLLRGRGRVGNTEAFF.

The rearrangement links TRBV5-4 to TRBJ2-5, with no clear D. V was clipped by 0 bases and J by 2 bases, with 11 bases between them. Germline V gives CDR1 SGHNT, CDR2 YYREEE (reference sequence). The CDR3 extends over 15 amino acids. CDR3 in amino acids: CASSLGHVTQETQYF. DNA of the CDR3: TGTGCCAGCAGCTTGGGCCATGTTACACAAGAGACCCAGTACTTC.

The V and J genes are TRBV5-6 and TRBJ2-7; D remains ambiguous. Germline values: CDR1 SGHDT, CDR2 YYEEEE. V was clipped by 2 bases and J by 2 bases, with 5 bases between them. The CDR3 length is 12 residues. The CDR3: CASSFFTYEQYF. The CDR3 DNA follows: TGTGCCAGCAGCTTCTTTACCTACGAGCAGTACTTC.

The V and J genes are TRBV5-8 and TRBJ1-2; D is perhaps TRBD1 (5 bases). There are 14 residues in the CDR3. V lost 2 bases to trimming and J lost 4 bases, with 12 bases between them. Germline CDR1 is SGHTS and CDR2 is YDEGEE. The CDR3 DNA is TGTGCCAGCAGCTTAGACAGCCGAATCTATGGCTACACCTTC. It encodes CASSLDSRIYGYTF. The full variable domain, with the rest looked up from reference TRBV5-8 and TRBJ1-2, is EAGVTQSPTHLIKTRGQQATLRCSPISGHTSVYWYQQALGLGLQFLLWYDEGEERNRGNFPPRFSGRQFPNYSSELNVNALELEDSALYLCASSLDSRIYGYTFGSGTRLTVV.

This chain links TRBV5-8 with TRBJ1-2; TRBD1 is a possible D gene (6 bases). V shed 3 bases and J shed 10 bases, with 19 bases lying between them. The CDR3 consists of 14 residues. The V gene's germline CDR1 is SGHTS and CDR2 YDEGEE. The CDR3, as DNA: TGTGCCAGCAGCTACGACTCTGGGACACACGACTACACCTTC. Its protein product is CASSYDSGTHDYTF. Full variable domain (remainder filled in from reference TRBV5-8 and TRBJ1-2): EAGVTQSPTHLIKTRGQQATLRCSPISGHTSVYWYQQALGLGLQFLLWYDEGEERNRGNFPPRFSGRQFPNYSSELNVNALELEDSALYLCASSYDSGTHDYTFGSGTRLTVV.

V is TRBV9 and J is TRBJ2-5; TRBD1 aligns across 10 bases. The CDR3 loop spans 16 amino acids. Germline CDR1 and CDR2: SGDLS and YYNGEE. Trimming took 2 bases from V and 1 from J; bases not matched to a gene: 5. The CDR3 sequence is CASSVMGQGSQETQYF. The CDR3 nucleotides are TGTGCCAGCAGCGTTATGGGACAGGGGAGCCAAGAGACCCAGTACTTC.

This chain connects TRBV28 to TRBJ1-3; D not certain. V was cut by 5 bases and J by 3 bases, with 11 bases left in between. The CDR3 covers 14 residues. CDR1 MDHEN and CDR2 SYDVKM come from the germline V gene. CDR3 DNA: TGTGCCAGCAGTCCAGTTTCGTATGGAAACACCATATATTTT. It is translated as CASSPVSYGNTIYF.

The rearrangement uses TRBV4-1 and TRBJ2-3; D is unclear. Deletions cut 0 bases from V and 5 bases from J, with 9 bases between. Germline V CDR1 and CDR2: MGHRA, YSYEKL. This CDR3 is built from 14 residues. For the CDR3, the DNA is TGCGCCAGCAGCCAAGAGTCGCCAGGAGATACGCAGTATTTT. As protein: CASSQESPGDTQYF.